This entry describes one T cell receptor beta chain. This sample was taken from a study of immune cell composition in non-small cell lung cancer. The normal lung sample lay at least 3 cm, and maximally far, from the tumour. The CDR3 loop spans 12 amino acids. The germline CDR1 and CDR2 sequences are SQVTM and ANQGSEA. J gave up 10 bases and V 5 bases, and 6 bases lay outside the gene matches. Method: immunoSEQ multiplex PCR; TCRdb's copy keeps in-frame clones and lacks some. The sample has some 9,000 clones; 67% are singletons. The chain carries TRBV29-1 and TRBJ2-1; 9 positions agree with TRBD1. Material for sequencing was non-adjacent lung tissue. The origin of this receptor is a human donor with non-small cell lung cancer. CDR3 residues: CSVTTGGEEQFF. The CDR3 nucleotides are TGCAGCGTTACTACAGGGGGCGAAGAGCAGTTCTTC.